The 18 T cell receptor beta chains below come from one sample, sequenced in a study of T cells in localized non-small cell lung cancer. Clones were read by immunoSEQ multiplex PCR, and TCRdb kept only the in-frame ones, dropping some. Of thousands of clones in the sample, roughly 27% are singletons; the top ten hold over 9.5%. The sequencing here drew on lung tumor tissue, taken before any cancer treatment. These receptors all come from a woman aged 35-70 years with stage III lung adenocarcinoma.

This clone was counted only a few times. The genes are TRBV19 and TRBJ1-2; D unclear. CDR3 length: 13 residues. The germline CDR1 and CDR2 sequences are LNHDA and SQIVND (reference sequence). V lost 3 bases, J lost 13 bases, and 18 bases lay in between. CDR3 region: CASSIGQGLDFTF. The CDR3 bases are TGTGCCAGTAGTATTGGTCAAGGATTAGATTTCACCTTC. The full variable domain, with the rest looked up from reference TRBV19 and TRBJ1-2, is DGGITQSPKYLFRKEGQNVTLSCEQNLNHDAMYWYRQDPGQGLRLIYYSQIVNDFQKGDIAEGYSVSREKKESFPLTVTSAQKNPTAFYLCASSIGQGLDFTFGSGTRLTVV.

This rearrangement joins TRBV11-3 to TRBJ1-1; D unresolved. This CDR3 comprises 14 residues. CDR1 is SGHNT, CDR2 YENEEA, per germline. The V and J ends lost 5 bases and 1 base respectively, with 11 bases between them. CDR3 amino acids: CASSPGRGNTEAFF. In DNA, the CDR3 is TGTGCCAGCAGCCCCGGACGGGGGAACACTGAAGCTTTCTTT.

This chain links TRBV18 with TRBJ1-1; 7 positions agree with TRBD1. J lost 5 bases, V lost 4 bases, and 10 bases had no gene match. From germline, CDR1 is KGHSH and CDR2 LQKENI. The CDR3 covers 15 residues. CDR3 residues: CASSLEQGVGTEAFF. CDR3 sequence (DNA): TGTGCCAGCTCACTGGAGCAGGGGGTTGGAACTGAAGCTTTCTTT.

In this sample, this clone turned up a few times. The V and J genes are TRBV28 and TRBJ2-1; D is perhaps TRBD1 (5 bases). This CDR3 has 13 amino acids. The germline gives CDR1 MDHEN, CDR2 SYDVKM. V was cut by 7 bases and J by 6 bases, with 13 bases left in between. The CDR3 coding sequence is TGTGCCAGCACCCCGGGCAGGGCCAATGAGCAGTTCTTC. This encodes CASTPGRANEQFF.

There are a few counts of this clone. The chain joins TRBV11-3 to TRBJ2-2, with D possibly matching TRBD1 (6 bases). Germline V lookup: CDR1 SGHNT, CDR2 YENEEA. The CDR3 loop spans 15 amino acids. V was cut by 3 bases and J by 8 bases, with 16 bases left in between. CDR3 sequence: CASSLIASQGGELFF. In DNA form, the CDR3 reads TGTGCCAGCAGCTTGATTGCGTCACAGGGAGGGGAGCTGTTTTTT.

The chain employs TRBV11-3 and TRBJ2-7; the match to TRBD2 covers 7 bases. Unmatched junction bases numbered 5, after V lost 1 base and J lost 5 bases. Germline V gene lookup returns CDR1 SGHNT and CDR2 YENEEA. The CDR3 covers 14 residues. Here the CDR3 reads CASSLVATSNEQYF. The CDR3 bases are TGTGCCAGCAGCTTAGTAGCGACTAGCAACGAGCAGTACTTC.

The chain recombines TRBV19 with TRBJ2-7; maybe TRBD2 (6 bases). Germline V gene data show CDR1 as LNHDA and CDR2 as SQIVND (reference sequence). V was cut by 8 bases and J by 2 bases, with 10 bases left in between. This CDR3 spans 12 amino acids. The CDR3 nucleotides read TGTGCCAGTGGGACTCGACCCTACGAGCAGTACTTC. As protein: CASGTRPYEQYF.

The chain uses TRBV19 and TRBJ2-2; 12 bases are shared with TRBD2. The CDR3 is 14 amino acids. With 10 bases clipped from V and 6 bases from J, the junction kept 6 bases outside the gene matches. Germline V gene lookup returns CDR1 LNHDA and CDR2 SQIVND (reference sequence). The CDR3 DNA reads TGTGCCACAACTAGCGGGGGGCCTTCCGGGGAGCTGTTTTTT. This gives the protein CATTSGGPSGELFF.

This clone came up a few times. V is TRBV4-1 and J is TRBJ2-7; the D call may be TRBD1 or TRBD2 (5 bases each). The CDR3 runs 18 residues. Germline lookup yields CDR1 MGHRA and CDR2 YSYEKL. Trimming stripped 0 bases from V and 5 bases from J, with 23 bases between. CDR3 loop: CASSQEGSGRSAGHEQYF. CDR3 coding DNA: TGCGCCAGCAGCCAAGAAGGCTCAGGGCGCTCTGCGGGCCACGAGCAGTACTTC.

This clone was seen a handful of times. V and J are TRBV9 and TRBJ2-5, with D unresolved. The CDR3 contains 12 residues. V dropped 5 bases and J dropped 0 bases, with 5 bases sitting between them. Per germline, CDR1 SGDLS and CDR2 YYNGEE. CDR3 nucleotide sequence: TGTGCCAGCAGTTGGGACCAAGAGACCCAGTACTTC. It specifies CASSWDQETQYF. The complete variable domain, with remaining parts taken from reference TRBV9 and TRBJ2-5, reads DSGVTQTPKHLITATGQRVTLRCSPRSGDLSVYWYQQSLDQGLQFLIQYYNGEERAKGNILERFSAQQFPDLHSELNLSSLELGDSALYFCASSWDQETQYFGPGTRLLVL.

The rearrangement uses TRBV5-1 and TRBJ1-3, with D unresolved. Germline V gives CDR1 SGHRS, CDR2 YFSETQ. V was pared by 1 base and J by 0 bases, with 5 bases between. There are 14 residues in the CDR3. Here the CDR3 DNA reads TGCGCCAGCAGCTTGACGGACTCTGGAAACACCATATATTTT. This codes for CASSLTDSGNTIYF.

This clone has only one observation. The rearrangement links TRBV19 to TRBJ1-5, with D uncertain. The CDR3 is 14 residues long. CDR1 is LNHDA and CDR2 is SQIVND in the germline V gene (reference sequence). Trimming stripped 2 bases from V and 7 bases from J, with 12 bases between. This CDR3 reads CASSIRPGPQPQHF. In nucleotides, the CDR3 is TGTGCCAGTAGTATAAGACCCGGCCCCCAGCCCCAGCATTTT.

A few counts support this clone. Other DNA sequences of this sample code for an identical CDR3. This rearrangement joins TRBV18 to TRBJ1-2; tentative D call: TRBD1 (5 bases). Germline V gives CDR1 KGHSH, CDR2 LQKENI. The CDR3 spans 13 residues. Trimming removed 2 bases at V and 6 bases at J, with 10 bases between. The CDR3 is CASSPSRGDGYTF. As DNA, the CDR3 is TGTGCCAGCTCACCATCGAGGGGAGATGGCTACACCTTC.

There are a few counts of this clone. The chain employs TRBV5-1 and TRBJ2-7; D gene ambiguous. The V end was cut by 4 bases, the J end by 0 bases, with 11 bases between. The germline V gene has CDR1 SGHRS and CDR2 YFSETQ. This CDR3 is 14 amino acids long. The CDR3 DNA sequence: TGCGCCAGCAGCCTTGGGCCGAGCTCCTACGAGCAGTACTTC. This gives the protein CASSLGPSSYEQYF.

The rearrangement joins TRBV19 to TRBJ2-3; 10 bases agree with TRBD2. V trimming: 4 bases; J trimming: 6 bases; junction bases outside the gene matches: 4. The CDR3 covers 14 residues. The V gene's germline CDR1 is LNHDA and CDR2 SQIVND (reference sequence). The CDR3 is CASSTGLALDTQYF. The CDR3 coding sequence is TGTGCCAGTAGTACGGGACTAGCGTTGGATACGCAGTATTTT.

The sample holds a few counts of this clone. The CDR3, as DNA: TGTGCCAGCAGTAAGGGGACAGGGGGCGTGACTGGGGCCAACGTCCTGACTTTC. It specifies CASSKGTGGVTGANVLTF. The chain couples TRBV13 to TRBJ2-6, with 12 positions matching TRBD1. The CDR3 is 18 residues long. Germline V gives CDR1 PRHDT, CDR2 FYEKMQ (reference sequence). Trimming cost V 6 bases and J 2 bases; bases outside gene matches: 8.

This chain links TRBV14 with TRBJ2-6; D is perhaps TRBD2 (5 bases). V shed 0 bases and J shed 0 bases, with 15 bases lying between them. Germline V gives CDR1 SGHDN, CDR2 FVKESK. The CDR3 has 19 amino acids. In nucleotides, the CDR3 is TGTGCCAGCAGCCAAGATCGGAGGCTTTCGAGCTCTGGGGCCAACGTCCTGACTTTC. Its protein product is CASSQDRRLSSSGANVLTF.

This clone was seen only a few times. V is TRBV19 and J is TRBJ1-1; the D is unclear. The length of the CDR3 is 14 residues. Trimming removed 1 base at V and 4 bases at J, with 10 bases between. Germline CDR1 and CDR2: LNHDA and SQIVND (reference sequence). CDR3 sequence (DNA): TGTGCCAGTAGTATAGCATTTGGTGCCACTGAAGCTTTCTTT. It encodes CASSIAFGATEAFF.